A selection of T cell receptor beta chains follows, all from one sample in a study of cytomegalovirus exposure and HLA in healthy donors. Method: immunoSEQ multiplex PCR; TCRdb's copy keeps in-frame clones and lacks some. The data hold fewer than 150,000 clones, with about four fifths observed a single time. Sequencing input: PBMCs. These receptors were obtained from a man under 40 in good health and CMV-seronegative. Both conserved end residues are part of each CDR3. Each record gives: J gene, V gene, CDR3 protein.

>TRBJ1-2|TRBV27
CASRGEAGGYTF
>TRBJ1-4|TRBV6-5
CASSQVATNEKLFF
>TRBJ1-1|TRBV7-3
CASSFQGNTEAFF
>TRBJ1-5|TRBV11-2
CASSLSGNQPQHF
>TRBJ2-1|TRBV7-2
CASSPAGVGGEQFF
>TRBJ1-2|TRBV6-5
CASSKQGALNYGYTF
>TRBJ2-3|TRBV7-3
CASSVGLGVADTQYF
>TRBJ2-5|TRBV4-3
CASSQGTGGLTYQETQYF
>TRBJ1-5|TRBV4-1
CASSPTSLEDQPQHF
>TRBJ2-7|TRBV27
CASRTSGRGEQYF
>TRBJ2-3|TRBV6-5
CASSYEGTGVTQYF
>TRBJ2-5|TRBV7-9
CASSYPGEREWSQYF
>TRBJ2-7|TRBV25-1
CASTVNSGGAYEQYF
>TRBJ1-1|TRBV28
CASIFTQGFEAFF
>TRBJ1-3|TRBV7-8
CASSPYGQGNGNTIYF
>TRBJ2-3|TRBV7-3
CASSSDTTDTQYF